The rows below give T cell receptor beta chains drawn from one sample of a study of T cell clones after liver transplantation. Sequenced by immunoSEQ multiplex PCR; TCRdb stores in-frame clones only, minus some. The sample yields approximately 65,000 clones, 80% to 95% seen once. The sequencing used CD4+ T cells from blood, collected approximately 25 months after liver transplant. Receptors were obtained from a human patient who received a liver transplant. Some T cells may be the graft donor's. Each CDR3 is given with its conserved first and last residue. The order of the fields is D gene, V gene, J gene, clone size, CDR3 DNA, CDR3 protein. D genes are given only for firm matches. Size is omitted from some rows. Given values are once, few, many or a class for expanded clones.

d_call: NA; v_call: TRBV7-9; j_call: TRBJ1-4; clone_size: NA; cdr3_nt: TGTGCCAGCAGCTTAGGGGTTCCTAATGAAAAACTGTTTTTT; cdr3_aa: CASSLGVPNEKLFF
d_call: TRBD2; v_call: TRBV5-4; j_call: TRBJ2-5; clone_size: NA; cdr3_nt: TGTGCCAGCAGCTGGAGGGGAGGGGAGACCCAGTACTTC; cdr3_aa: CASSWRGGETQYF
d_call: NA; v_call: TRBV11-2; j_call: TRBJ2-7; clone_size: NA; cdr3_nt: TGTGCCAGCAGCCCGGACATCTACTACGAGCAGTACTTC; cdr3_aa: CASSPDIYYEQYF
d_call: NA; v_call: TRBV6-1; j_call: TRBJ1-1; clone_size: once; cdr3_nt: TGTGCCAGCAGTGTCGAAGGGTTGGCGGGCGCTGAAGCTTTCTTT; cdr3_aa: CASSVEGLAGAEAFF
d_call: NA; v_call: TRBV25-1; j_call: TRBJ2-7; clone_size: NA; cdr3_nt: TGTGCCAGCAGCCTAGGGGGACTCTACGAGCAGTACTTC; cdr3_aa: CASSLGGLYEQYF
d_call: NA; v_call: TRBV27; j_call: TRBJ2-7; clone_size: NA; cdr3_nt: TGTGCCAGCAGTTTTTCAGGAACCTACGAGCAGTACTTC; cdr3_aa: CASSFSGTYEQYF
d_call: NA; v_call: TRBV27; j_call: TRBJ2-1; clone_size: once; cdr3_nt: TGTGCCAGCAGTTTATACCCCACCCCAAGCCTGGAGCAGTTCTTC; cdr3_aa: CASSLYPTPSLEQFF
d_call: NA; v_call: TRBV7-6; j_call: TRBJ2-7; clone_size: once; cdr3_nt: TGTGCCAGCAGCCCCGACTCCGCTAGGCTCGAGCAGTACTTC; cdr3_aa: CASSPDSARLEQYF
d_call: TRBD1; v_call: TRBV6-6; j_call: TRBJ2-3; clone_size: NA; cdr3_nt: TGTGCCAGCAGCTCGGACAGGGTGGCGCAGTATTTT; cdr3_aa: CASSSDRVAQYF
d_call: NA; v_call: TRBV9; j_call: TRBJ2-7; clone_size: once; cdr3_nt: TGTGCCAGCAGCGTAGGAGGGGTAAGCTCCTACGAGCAGTACTTC; cdr3_aa: CASSVGGVSSYEQYF
d_call: NA; v_call: TRBV29-1; j_call: TRBJ2-3; clone_size: NA; cdr3_nt: TGCAGCGTTGCTCTGGGGGCAGGCACAGATACGCAGTATTTT; cdr3_aa: CSVALGAGTDTQYF
d_call: TRBD2; v_call: TRBV7-2; j_call: TRBJ2-1; clone_size: NA; cdr3_nt: TGTGCCAGCAGGGCCAGCGGGAGGGACTACAATGAGCAGTTCTTC; cdr3_aa: CASRASGRDYNEQFF
d_call: NA; v_call: TRBV5-4; j_call: TRBJ2-1; clone_size: once; cdr3_nt: TGTGCCAGCAGCTTGAATCTGGACGGCGACAATGAGCAGTTCTTC; cdr3_aa: CASSLNLDGDNEQFF
d_call: NA; v_call: TRBV11-3; j_call: TRBJ2-1; clone_size: NA; cdr3_nt: TGTGCCAGCAGCTTAGATTCCCTGAATGAGCAGTTCTTC; cdr3_aa: CASSLDSLNEQFF
d_call: NA; v_call: TRBV19; j_call: TRBJ1-1; clone_size: NA; cdr3_nt: TGTGCCAGTATCACGCGGGACCAGGCTTTCTTT; cdr3_aa: CASITRDQAFF
d_call: TRBD2; v_call: TRBV9; j_call: TRBJ2-7; clone_size: NA; cdr3_nt: TGTGCCAGCGAGCGGGGGCTAGCGGGCGAGCAGTACTTC; cdr3_aa: CASERGLAGEQYF
d_call: TRBD1; v_call: TRBV28; j_call: TRBJ1-5; clone_size: NA; cdr3_nt: TGTGCCAGCAGCTCCCTCGGAGGGGGCCACAATCAGCCCCAGCATTTT; cdr3_aa: CASSSLGGGHNQPQHF
d_call: TRBD2; v_call: TRBV5-6; j_call: TRBJ2-7; clone_size: NA; cdr3_nt: TGTGCCAGCCGAACTAGCGGGAGCGGATACGAGCAGTACTTC; cdr3_aa: CASRTSGSGYEQYF
d_call: NA; v_call: TRBV10-3; j_call: TRBJ1-2; clone_size: NA; cdr3_nt: TGTGCCATCAGTGAGTCGAGGTCAGGCAATGGCTACACCTTC; cdr3_aa: CAISESRSGNGYTF
d_call: TRBD1; v_call: TRBV27; j_call: TRBJ1-2; clone_size: NA; cdr3_nt: TGTGCCAGCAGTCCGCCCGGGACAGGGGTCTATGGCTACACCTTC; cdr3_aa: CASSPPGTGVYGYTF
d_call: TRBD2; v_call: TRBV6-4; j_call: TRBJ2-4; clone_size: NA; cdr3_nt: TGTGCCAGACTTCGGGCTAGCGGAAACATTCAGTACTTC; cdr3_aa: CARLRASGNIQYF
d_call: NA; v_call: TRBV2; j_call: TRBJ2-3; clone_size: NA; cdr3_nt: TGTGCCAGCAGTTCCTTGACCACAGATACGCAGTATTTT; cdr3_aa: CASSSLTTDTQYF
d_call: TRBD2; v_call: TRBV27; j_call: TRBJ2-5; clone_size: NA; cdr3_nt: TGTGCCAGCGCAGGTACTAGCGGGCGGATCCAAGAGACCCAGTACTTC; cdr3_aa: CASAGTSGRIQETQYF
d_call: TRBD2; v_call: TRBV7-2; j_call: TRBJ2-1; clone_size: NA; cdr3_nt: TGTGCCAGCAGCGGGCTAGCGGGAGCGGGTGAGCAGTTCTTC; cdr3_aa: CASSGLAGAGEQFF
d_call: TRBD2; v_call: TRBV5-1; j_call: TRBJ2-1; clone_size: NA; cdr3_nt: TGCGCCAGCAGCTTGGGGACTAGCGGAGGATACAATGAGCAGTTCTTC; cdr3_aa: CASSLGTSGGYNEQFF
d_call: NA; v_call: TRBV7-2; j_call: TRBJ2-3; clone_size: NA; cdr3_nt: TGTGCCAGCACCTATTGGAGAGCTAGCACAGATACGCAGTATTTT; cdr3_aa: CASTYWRASTDTQYF
d_call: TRBD2; v_call: TRBV5-4; j_call: TRBJ2-2; clone_size: NA; cdr3_nt: TGTGCCAGCAGCTCGGGACTAGCGGGGATTGACACCGGGGAGCTGTTTTTT; cdr3_aa: CASSSGLAGIDTGELFF
d_call: TRBD1; v_call: TRBV15; j_call: TRBJ1-4; clone_size: NA; cdr3_nt: TGTGCCACCAGCAGGGGGACAGGACTTATTGAAAAACTGTTTTTT; cdr3_aa: CATSRGTGLIEKLFF
d_call: TRBD1; v_call: TRBV15; j_call: TRBJ1-3; clone_size: NA; cdr3_nt: TGTGCCACCAGCAGAAAGGGACAGGGAACTGGAAACACCATATATTTT; cdr3_aa: CATSRKGQGTGNTIYF
d_call: TRBD2; v_call: TRBV9; j_call: TRBJ2-3; clone_size: once; cdr3_nt: TGTGCCAGCAGCCAAAGAAGCGGGAACACAGATACGCAGTATTTT; cdr3_aa: CASSQRSGNTDTQYF
d_call: NA; v_call: TRBV9; j_call: TRBJ2-3; clone_size: NA; cdr3_nt: TGTGCCAGCAGCGTGGGGCAGGGCCCCACAGATACGCAGTATTTT; cdr3_aa: CASSVGQGPTDTQYF
d_call: TRBD1; v_call: TRBV7-2; j_call: TRBJ2-7; clone_size: NA; cdr3_nt: TGTGCCAGCAGCTTACAGGGAGGGACAGGGTCTTTCGAGCAGTACTTC; cdr3_aa: CASSLQGGTGSFEQYF
d_call: NA; v_call: TRBV9; j_call: TRBJ2-7; clone_size: NA; cdr3_nt: TGTGCCAGCAGCGTAGGAGGAATATACGAGCAGTACTTC; cdr3_aa: CASSVGGIYEQYF
d_call: TRBD1; v_call: TRBV19; j_call: TRBJ1-2; clone_size: NA; cdr3_nt: TGTGCCAGTAGTAGGACCGGGACAGGGAATGGCTACACCTTC; cdr3_aa: CASSRTGTGNGYTF
d_call: TRBD1; v_call: TRBV5-4; j_call: TRBJ2-3; clone_size: NA; cdr3_nt: TGTGCCAGCGCACCGCGGGACAGGGCAGGGGATACGCAGTATTTT; cdr3_aa: CASAPRDRAGDTQYF
d_call: NA; v_call: TRBV4-2; j_call: TRBJ2-7; clone_size: NA; cdr3_nt: TGTGCCAGCAGCCAAGATGGGCAGGGATTTTCGGGTTACGAGCAGTACTTC; cdr3_aa: CASSQDGQGFSGYEQYF
d_call: TRBD2; v_call: TRBV2; j_call: TRBJ2-1; clone_size: few; cdr3_nt: TGTGCCAGCCTGCACGAACTAGCGGCCTACAATGAGCAGTTCTTC; cdr3_aa: CASLHELAAYNEQFF
d_call: NA; v_call: TRBV19; j_call: TRBJ1-2; clone_size: NA; cdr3_nt: TGTGCCAGTAGTATACAAAGGTCACTCCCGGGAGGCTACACCTTC; cdr3_aa: CASSIQRSLPGGYTF
d_call: NA; v_call: TRBV28; j_call: TRBJ1-2; clone_size: NA; cdr3_nt: TGTGCCAGCAGTCCGAGGACCAGGTTCTATGGCTACACCTTC; cdr3_aa: CASSPRTRFYGYTF
d_call: NA; v_call: TRBV7-9; j_call: TRBJ2-1; clone_size: NA; cdr3_nt: TGTGCCAGCAGCTTCCCCTTCCCCAGCGGGTCCGCCTACAATGAGCAGTTCTTC; cdr3_aa: CASSFPFPSGSAYNEQFF
d_call: TRBD2; v_call: TRBV6-5; j_call: TRBJ2-2; clone_size: once; cdr3_nt: TGTGCCAGCAGTATAGCGGGAGCGCCCGGGGAGCTGTTTTTT; cdr3_aa: CASSIAGAPGELFF
d_call: TRBD2; v_call: TRBV18; j_call: TRBJ2-1; clone_size: NA; cdr3_nt: TGTGCCAGCTCACCACCCTCAGCGGGAGTGGGCAATGAGCAGTTCTTC; cdr3_aa: CASSPPSAGVGNEQFF
d_call: TRBD1; v_call: TRBV29-1; j_call: TRBJ1-5; clone_size: NA; cdr3_nt: TGCAGCGTTACGACAGGGAGTAAGGATCAGCCCCAGCATTTT; cdr3_aa: CSVTTGSKDQPQHF
d_call: NA; v_call: TRBV2; j_call: TRBJ2-1; clone_size: NA; cdr3_nt: TGTGCCAGCAGTGAAGCGCTTACGTACAATGAGCAGTTCTTC; cdr3_aa: CASSEALTYNEQFF
d_call: TRBD1; v_call: TRBV5-4; j_call: TRBJ2-5; clone_size: NA; cdr3_nt: TGTGCCAGCAGCTCCGGGACAGCACAAGAGACCCAGTACTTC; cdr3_aa: CASSSGTAQETQYF
d_call: NA; v_call: TRBV28; j_call: TRBJ2-5; clone_size: NA; cdr3_nt: TGTGCCAGCAGTTTGAGTGGGGGCCAGACCCAGTACTTC; cdr3_aa: CASSLSGGQTQYF